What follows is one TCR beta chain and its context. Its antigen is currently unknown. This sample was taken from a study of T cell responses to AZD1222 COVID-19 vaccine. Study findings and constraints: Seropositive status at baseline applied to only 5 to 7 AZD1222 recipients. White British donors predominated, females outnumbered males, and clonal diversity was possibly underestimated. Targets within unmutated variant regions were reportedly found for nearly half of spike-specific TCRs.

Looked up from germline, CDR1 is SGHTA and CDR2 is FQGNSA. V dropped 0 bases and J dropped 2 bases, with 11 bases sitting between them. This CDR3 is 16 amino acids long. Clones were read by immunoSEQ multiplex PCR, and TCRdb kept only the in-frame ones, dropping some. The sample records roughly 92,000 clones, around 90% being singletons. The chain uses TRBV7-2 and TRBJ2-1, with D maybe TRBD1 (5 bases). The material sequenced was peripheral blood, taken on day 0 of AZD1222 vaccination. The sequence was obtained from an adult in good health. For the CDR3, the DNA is TGTGCCAGCAGCTTAGCGTCGACAGCTACCTACAATGAGCAGTTCTTC. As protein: CASSLASTATYNEQFF.